The clone carrying this T cell receptor beta chain came up once. Its matching antigen is unknown. The data are from a study of T cells after yellow fever vaccination. In the study overall: Libraries from low-cell-number fractions were prepared with the SMART-Seq v4 Ultra Low Input RNA kit.

The CDR3 is 16 amino acids. Germline V gene sequence: CDR1 SGHRS, CDR2 YFSETQ. V was cut by 3 bases and J by 0 bases, with 13 bases left in between. UMIs were added to TCR cDNA along with a universal primer site when it was made by 5'RACE template switching. A single record per CDR3 protein comes from TCRdb applying MiXCR to the 5' RACE reads. This table has roughly 400,000 distinct CDR3 sequences, about 19% appearing once. Findings and limits, study-wide: Abundant clonotypes from the bulk population could have been carried over as contaminants into FACS-sorted repertoires. Most clones from primary vaccination resurfaced after the booster (about 96% CD4, approximately 87% CD8).

Material: PBMCs, obtained before the yellow fever booster vaccination. This chain links TRBV5-1 with TRBJ1-3; D remains ambiguous. The sequence was collected from a young man who received the YFV17D yellow fever vaccine. The DNA for the CDR3 is TGCGCCAGCAGCTCGGGTCAGGAATCCTCTGGAAACACCATATATTTT. Translated: CASSSGQESSGNTIYF.